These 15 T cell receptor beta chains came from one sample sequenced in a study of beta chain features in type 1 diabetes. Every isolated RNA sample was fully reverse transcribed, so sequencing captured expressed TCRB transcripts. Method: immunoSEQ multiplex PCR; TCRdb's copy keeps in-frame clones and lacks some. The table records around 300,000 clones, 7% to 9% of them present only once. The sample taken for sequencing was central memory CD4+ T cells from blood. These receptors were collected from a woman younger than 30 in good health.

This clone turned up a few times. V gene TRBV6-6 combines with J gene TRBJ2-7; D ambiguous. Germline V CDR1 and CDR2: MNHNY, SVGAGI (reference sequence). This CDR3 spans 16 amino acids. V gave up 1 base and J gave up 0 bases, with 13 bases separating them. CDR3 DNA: TGTGCCAGCAGTTACTTTGGACCCGCGAGCTCCTACGAGCAGTACTTC. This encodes CASSYFGPASSYEQYF.

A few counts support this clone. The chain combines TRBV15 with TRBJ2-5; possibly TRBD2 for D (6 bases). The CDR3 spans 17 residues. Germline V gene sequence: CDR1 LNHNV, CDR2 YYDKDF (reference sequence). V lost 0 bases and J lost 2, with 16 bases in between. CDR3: CATSREFIGGAQETQYF. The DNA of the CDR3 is TGTGCCACCAGCAGAGAGTTTATCGGGGGAGCTCAAGAGACCCAGTACTTC.

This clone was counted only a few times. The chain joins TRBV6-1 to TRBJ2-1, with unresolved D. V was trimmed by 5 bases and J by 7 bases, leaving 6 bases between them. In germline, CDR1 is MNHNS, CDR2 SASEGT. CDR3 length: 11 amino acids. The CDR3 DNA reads TGTGCCAGCAGTACAGCTAATGAGCAGTTCTTC. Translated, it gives CASSTANEQFF.

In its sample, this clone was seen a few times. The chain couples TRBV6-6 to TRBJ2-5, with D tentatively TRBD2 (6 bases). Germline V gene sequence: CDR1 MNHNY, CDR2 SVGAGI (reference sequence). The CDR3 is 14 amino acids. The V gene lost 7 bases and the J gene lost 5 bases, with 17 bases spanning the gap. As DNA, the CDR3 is TGTGCCAGCACCGTCGGAGGGGTCATCGAGACCCAGTACTTC. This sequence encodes CASTVGGVIETQYF.

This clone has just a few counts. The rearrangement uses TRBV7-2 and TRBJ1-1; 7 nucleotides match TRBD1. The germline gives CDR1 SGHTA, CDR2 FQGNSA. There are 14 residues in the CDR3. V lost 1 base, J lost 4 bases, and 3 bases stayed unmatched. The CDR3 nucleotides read TGTGCCAGCAGCTTAGGAGGGGGCAGCACTGAAGCTTTCTTT. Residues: CASSLGGGSTEAFF.

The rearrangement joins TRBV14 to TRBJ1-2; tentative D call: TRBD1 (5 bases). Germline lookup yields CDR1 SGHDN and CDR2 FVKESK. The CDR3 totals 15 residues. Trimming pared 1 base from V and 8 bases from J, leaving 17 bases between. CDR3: CASSQGGGTEMGYTF. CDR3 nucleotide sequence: TGTGCCAGCAGCCAAGGGGGCGGGACGGAGATGGGCTACACCTTC. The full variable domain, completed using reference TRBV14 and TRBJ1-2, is EAGVTQFPSHSVIEKGQTVTLRCDPISGHDNLYWYRRVMGKEIKFLLHFVKESKQDESGMPNNRFLAERTGGTYSTLKVQPAELEDSGVYFCASSQGGGTEMGYTFGSGTRLTVV.

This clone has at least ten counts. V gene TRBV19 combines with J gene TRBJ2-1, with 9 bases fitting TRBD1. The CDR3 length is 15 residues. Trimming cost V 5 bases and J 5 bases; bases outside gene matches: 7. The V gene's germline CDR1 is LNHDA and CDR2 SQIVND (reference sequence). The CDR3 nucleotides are TGTGCCAGTAGTCCCCTAGGACAGGGGAACAATGAGCAGTTCTTC. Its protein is CASSPLGQGNNEQFF.

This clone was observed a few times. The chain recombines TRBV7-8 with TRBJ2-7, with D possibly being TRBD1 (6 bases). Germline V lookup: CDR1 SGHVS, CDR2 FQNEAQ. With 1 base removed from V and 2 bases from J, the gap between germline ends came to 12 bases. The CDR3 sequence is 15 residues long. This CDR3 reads CASSLVRDIAYEQYV. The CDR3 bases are TGTGCCAGCAGCTTAGTAAGGGACATTGCCTACGAGCAGTACGTC.

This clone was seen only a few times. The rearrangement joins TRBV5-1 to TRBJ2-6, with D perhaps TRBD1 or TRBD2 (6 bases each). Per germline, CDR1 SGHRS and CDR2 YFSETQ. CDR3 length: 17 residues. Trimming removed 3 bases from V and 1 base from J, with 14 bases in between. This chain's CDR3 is CASSSQGGGSGANVLTF. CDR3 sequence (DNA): TGCGCCAGCAGCTCACAGGGAGGTGGGTCTGGGGCCAACGTCCTGACTTTC.

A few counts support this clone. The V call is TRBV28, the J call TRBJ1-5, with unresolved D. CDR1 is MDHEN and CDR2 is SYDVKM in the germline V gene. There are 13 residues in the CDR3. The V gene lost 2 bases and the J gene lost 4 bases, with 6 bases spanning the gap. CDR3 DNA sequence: TGTGCCAGCAGTTTACTCCGAAATCAGCCCCAGCATTTT. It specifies CASSLLRNQPQHF.

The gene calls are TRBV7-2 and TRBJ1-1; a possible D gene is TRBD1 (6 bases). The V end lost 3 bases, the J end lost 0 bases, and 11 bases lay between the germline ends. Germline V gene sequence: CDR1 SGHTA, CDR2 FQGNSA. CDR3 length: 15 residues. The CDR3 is CASSFAGGMNTEAFF. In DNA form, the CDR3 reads TGTGCCAGCAGCTTCGCCGGGGGCATGAACACTGAAGCTTTCTTT.

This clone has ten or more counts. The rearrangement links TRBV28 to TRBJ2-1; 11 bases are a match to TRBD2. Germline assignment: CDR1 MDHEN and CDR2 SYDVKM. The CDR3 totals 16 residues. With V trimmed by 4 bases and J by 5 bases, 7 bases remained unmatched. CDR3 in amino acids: CASSSRGLADNNEQFF. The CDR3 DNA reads TGTGCCAGCAGTTCCCGGGGACTAGCGGACAACAATGAGCAGTTCTTC. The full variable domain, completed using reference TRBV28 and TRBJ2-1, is DVKVTQSSRYLVKRTGEKVFLECVQDMDHENMFWYRQDPGLGLRLIYFSYDVKMKEKGDIPEGYSVSREKKERFSLILESASTNQTSMYLCASSSRGLADNNEQFFGPGTRLTVL.

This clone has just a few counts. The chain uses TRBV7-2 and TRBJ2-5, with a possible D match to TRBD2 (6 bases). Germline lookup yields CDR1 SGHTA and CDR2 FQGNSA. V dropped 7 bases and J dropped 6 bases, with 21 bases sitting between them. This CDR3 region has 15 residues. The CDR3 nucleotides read TGTGCCAGCATGCTAGACCGGACCGGGGGACAGACCCAGTACTTC. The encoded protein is CASMLDRTGGQTQYF.

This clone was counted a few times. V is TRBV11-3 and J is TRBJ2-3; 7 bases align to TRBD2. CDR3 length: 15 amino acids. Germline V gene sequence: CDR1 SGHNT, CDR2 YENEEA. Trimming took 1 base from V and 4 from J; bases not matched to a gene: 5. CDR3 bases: TGTGCCAGCAGCTTAGGCGCGGGGGTAGCAGATACGCAGTATTTT. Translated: CASSLGAGVADTQYF.

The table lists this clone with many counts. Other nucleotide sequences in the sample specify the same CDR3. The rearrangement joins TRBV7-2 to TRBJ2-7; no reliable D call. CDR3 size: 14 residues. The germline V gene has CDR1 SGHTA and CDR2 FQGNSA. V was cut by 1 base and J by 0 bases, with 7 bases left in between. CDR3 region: CASSLGRSSYEQYF. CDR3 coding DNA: TGTGCCAGCAGCTTAGGCCGAAGCTCCTACGAGCAGTACTTC. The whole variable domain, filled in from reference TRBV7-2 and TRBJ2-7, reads GAGVSQSPSNKVTEKGKDVELRCDPISGHTALYWYRQSLGQGLEFLIYFQGNSAPDKSGLPSDRFSAERTGGSVSTLTIQRTQQEDSAVYLCASSLGRSSYEQYFGPGTRLTVT.